This passage covers 27 T cell receptor beta chains from one sample sequenced in a study of cytomegalovirus exposure and HLA in healthy donors. Amplification used 60 Vbeta primers and 13 Jbeta primers. Sequencing used immunoSEQ multiplex PCR; TCRdb keeps in-frame clones, though not all of them. The sample consists of 150,000 to 200,000 clones, 85% of them appearing once. The material sequenced was PBMCs. These receptors were taken from a boy between 2 and 10 years old in good health and CMV-seronegative.

This clone was detected only once. This chain joins TRBV5-4 and TRBJ2-5, with D possibly TRBD2 on 5 matching bases. The CDR3 length is 13 residues. The V end lost 4 bases, the J end lost 5 bases, and 12 bases lay between the germline ends. Per germline, CDR1 SGHNT and CDR2 YYREEE (reference sequence). The CDR3, as DNA: TGTGCCAGCAGCCCTGAGAGGGCGGAGACCCAGTACTTC. Amino acid sequence: CASSPERAETQYF.

The rearrangement uses TRBV9 and TRBJ1-1; D unclear. This CDR3 has 15 amino acids. V was clipped by 0 bases and J by 3 bases, with 12 bases between them. The germline V gene encodes CDR1 SGDLS and CDR2 YYNGEE. Here the CDR3 reads CASSVAPSRDTEAFF. CDR3 DNA sequence: TGTGCCAGCAGCGTAGCTCCTTCGAGGGACACTGAAGCTTTCTTT.

The rearrangement uses TRBV29-1 and TRBJ2-2; 7 bases line up with TRBD2. This CDR3 is 13 amino acids long. After removal of 5 bases from V and 8 bases from J, the junction contained 8 bases not matched to a gene. The V gene's germline CDR1 is SQVTM and CDR2 ANQGSEA. Here the CDR3 DNA reads TGCAGCGTTTCGGGGGGTCCCAGGGGGGAGCTGTTTTTT. It encodes CSVSGGPRGELFF.

Only a few counts were recorded for this clone. The gene calls are TRBV19 and TRBJ1-1; D is uncertain. This CDR3 is 14 amino acids long. Trimming cost V 1 base and J 5 bases, with 11 bases left between them. Germline assignment: CDR1 LNHDA and CDR2 SQIVND (reference sequence). The CDR3 bases are TGTGCCAGTAGTATAGGTCTGCGGGGAACTGAAGCTTTCTTT. Encoded protein: CASSIGLRGTEAFF.

The V gene is TRBV6-1, the J gene TRBJ1-5; perhaps TRBD1 as D (5 bases). The CDR3 is made up of 15 amino acids. Germline values: CDR1 MNHNS, CDR2 SASEGT. Trimming cost V 3 bases and J 4 bases, with 13 bases left between them. CDR3 protein: CASSDVVGGNQPQHF. DNA for the CDR3: TGTGCCAGCAGTGACGTGGTGGGGGGGAATCAGCCCCAGCATTTT.

This clone was recorded once. V and J are TRBV30 and TRBJ2-1; the match to TRBD2 covers 7 bases. CDR3 size: 14 residues. Germline CDR1 GTSNPN, CDR2 SVGIG (reference sequence). The V segment lost 0 bases and the J segment 5 bases; nucleotides outside the gene matches: 4. CDR3 in amino acids: CAWSVRGSNNEQFF. The CDR3, as DNA: TGTGCCTGGAGTGTACGCGGGAGTAACAATGAGCAGTTCTTC.

The chain carries TRBV18 and TRBJ2-2; 7 bases align to TRBD1. The V gene end was trimmed by 3 bases and the J gene end by 4 bases; junction bases not matched to a gene: 8. This CDR3 comprises 16 residues. CDR1 and CDR2 from the germline V gene are KGHSH and LQKENI. The DNA of the CDR3 is TGTGCCAGCTCACCCCTACAGGGGAGCGGCACCGGGGAGCTGTTTTTT. Protein product: CASSPLQGSGTGELFF. Variable domain in full (rest from reference TRBV18 and TRBJ2-2): NAGVMQNPRHLVRRRGQEARLRCSPMKGHSHVYWYRQLPEEGLKFMVYLQKENIIDESGMPKERFSAEFPKEGPSILRIQQVVRGDSAAYFCASSPLQGSGTGELFFGEGSRLTVL.

The rearrangement joins TRBV2 to TRBJ1-5; TRBD1 is a possible D gene (5 bases). Per germline, CDR1 SNHLY and CDR2 FYNNEI. Trimming cost V 8 bases and J 3 bases, with 11 bases left between them. CDR3 length equals 13 residues. CDR3 amino acids: CASLRESNQPQHF. The CDR3 nucleotides read TGTGCCAGCCTCAGGGAATCCAATCAGCCCCAGCATTTT.

This chain uses TRBV5-1 with TRBJ2-6; a possible D gene is TRBD2 (6 bases). CDR3 length: 16 amino acids. The germline gives CDR1 SGHRS, CDR2 YFSETQ. V shed 6 bases and J shed 2 bases, with 15 bases lying between them. The CDR3 nucleotides are TGCGCCAGCACCCGGGACTCAGGCCCTGGGGCCAACGTCCTGACTTTC. It translates to CASTRDSGPGANVLTF.

This clone is a singleton in its sample. The chain carries TRBV11-2 and TRBJ2-6; the D gene is possibly TRBD1 (5 bases). This CDR3 region has 18 residues. Germline V gene sequence: CDR1 SGHAT, CDR2 FQNNGV. V was pared by 5 bases and J by 3 bases, with 20 bases between. The CDR3 loop is CASSRLTPSRVGANVLTF. CDR3 coding DNA: TGTGCCAGCAGCCGCCTGACTCCCAGCAGGGTTGGGGCCAACGTCCTGACTTTC.

The gene calls are TRBV4-2 and TRBJ2-7, with TRBD2 matching over 13 bases. The CDR3 is made up of 17 amino acids. With 0 bases clipped from V and 6 bases from J, the junction kept 8 bases outside the gene matches. CDR1 is LGHNA and CDR2 is YNFKEQ in the germline V gene. DNA of the CDR3: TGTGCCAGCAGCCAAGATGGACTAGCGGGAGAATGGAGCGAGCAGTACTTC. It encodes CASSQDGLAGEWSEQYF.

This sequence joins TRBV5-5 and TRBJ1-1; 7 bases map to TRBD1. This CDR3 has 16 residues. CDR1 is SGHKS, CDR2 YYEKEE, per germline (reference sequence). V lost 2 bases, J lost 4 bases, and 11 bases stayed unmatched. The CDR3 DNA is TGTGCCAGCAGCTTCCGGGACAGCCTTGTGGGCACTGAAGCTTTCTTT. Translating it yields CASSFRDSLVGTEAFF.

V gene TRBV5-1 combines with J gene TRBJ2-1; D is possibly TRBD2 (6 bases). Germline V gene lookup returns CDR1 SGHRS and CDR2 YFSETQ. The CDR3 has 14 amino acids. V lost 4 bases and J 10 bases, leaving 18 bases between the germline ends. The DNA for the CDR3 is TGCGCCAGCAGCCCGGGACTGCCCTACGGCGAGCAGTTCTTC. Translation: CASSPGLPYGEQFF. The whole variable domain, remainder taken from reference TRBV5-1 and TRBJ2-1, is KAGVTQTPRYLIKTRGQQVTLSCSPISGHRSVSWYQQTPGQGLQFLFEYFSETQRNKGNFPGRFSGRQFSNSRSEMNVSTLELGDSALYLCASSPGLPYGEQFFGPGTRLTVL.

This rearrangement joins TRBV5-4 to TRBJ2-2; D is uncertain. The germline CDR1 and CDR2 sequences are SGHNT and YYREEE (reference sequence). CDR3 size: 12 residues. V was clipped by 3 bases and J by 6 bases, with 6 bases between them. DNA of the CDR3: TGTGCCAGCAGCTCGGGTTCCGGGGAGCTGTTTTTT. Translation: CASSSGSGELFF.

The sample holds one count of this clone. This chain joins TRBV4-2 and TRBJ2-1; 10 bases line up with TRBD1. CDR3 length: 17 residues. The ends lost 2 bases at V and 9 bases at J; junction bases unmatched: 13. Germline CDR1 is LGHNA and CDR2 is YNFKEQ. The chain's CDR3 is CASSQPKDRGPSLEQFF. As DNA, the CDR3 is TGTGCCAGCAGCCAACCCAAAGACAGGGGGCCAAGTCTTGAGCAGTTCTTC.

The chain joins TRBV28 to TRBJ1-1; a possible D gene is TRBD1 (5 bases). V lost 7 bases to trimming and J lost 5 bases, with 11 bases between them. The CDR3 runs to 12 residues. Germline CDR1 and CDR2: MDHEN and SYDVKM. DNA for the CDR3: TGTGCCAGCAACGGCAGGGTAACTGAAGCTTTCTTT. Its protein is CASNGRVTEAFF.

This rearrangement joins TRBV18 to TRBJ2-5; D gene uncertain. This CDR3 region has 12 residues. Trimming removed 4 bases from V and 5 bases from J, with 8 bases in between. Germline values: CDR1 KGHSH, CDR2 LQKENI. The CDR3 DNA is TGTGCCAGCTCACTACGGCGGGAGACCCAGTACTTC. Its translation is CASSLRRETQYF.

This clone occurred once. The rearrangement joins TRBV6-1 to TRBJ1-6; D is uncertain. Trimming stripped 6 bases from V and 10 bases from J, with 19 bases between. The CDR3 covers 15 residues. CDR1 MNHNS and CDR2 SASEGT come from the germline V gene. In DNA, the CDR3 is TGTGCCAGCAGGGAGATATCCCGGCTAGGCTCACCCCTCCACTTT. Its translation: CASREISRLGSPLHF.

The V and J genes are TRBV5-1 and TRBJ2-2, with 7 bases matching TRBD2. Trimming cost V 4 bases and J 0 bases; bases outside gene matches: 12. There are 18 residues in the CDR3. Germline CDR1 SGHRS, CDR2 YFSETQ. Written as DNA, the CDR3 is TGCGCCAGCAGCCCAAACGGGATGGCGGGGGCGAACACCGGGGAGCTGTTTTTT. Its translation is CASSPNGMAGANTGELFF.

This chain joins TRBV4-1 and TRBJ1-2; 7 nucleotides agree with TRBD1. The CDR3 loop spans 14 amino acids. J lost 7 bases, V lost 4 bases, and 9 bases had no gene match. Germline CDR1 reads MGHRA; CDR2 reads YSYEKL. CDR3 in DNA: TGCGCCAGCAGCCGGAGGGGGCACAGGGGTGGCTACACCTTC. It yields the protein CASSRRGHRGGYTF.

V gene TRBV4-1 combines with J gene TRBJ1-2; D is uncertain. The germline V gene has CDR1 MGHRA and CDR2 YSYEKL. Trimming shortened V by 3 bases and J by 5 bases, and 19 bases separated the two germline ends. The CDR3 loop spans 16 amino acids. In DNA form, the CDR3 reads TGCGCCAGCAGCCAGACCAGGAGGGAGAATTTGTATGGCTACACCTTC. As protein: CASSQTRRENLYGYTF.

The genes are TRBV19 and TRBJ2-3; 8 bases match TRBD1. This CDR3 has 16 amino acids. The V segment lost 3 bases and the J segment 5 bases; nucleotides outside the gene matches: 10. The germline CDR1 and CDR2 sequences are LNHDA and SQIVND (reference sequence). The CDR3 DNA follows: TGTGCCAGTAGTATGGGGGACAGGAACCGGGGAGATACGCAGTATTTT. It is translated as CASSMGDRNRGDTQYF.

The rearrangement joins TRBV5-6 to TRBJ2-2, with D possibly TRBD1 on 5 matching bases. Germline assignment: CDR1 SGHDT and CDR2 YYEEEE. V was shortened by 4 bases and J by 5 bases, with 12 bases between the two germline ends. The CDR3 spans 14 residues. Written as DNA, the CDR3 is TGTGCCAGCAGCGATTGGACAAAAACCGGGGAGCTGTTTTTT. Its protein is CASSDWTKTGELFF. The full variable domain, completed using reference TRBV5-6 and TRBJ2-2, is DAGVTQSPTHLIKTRGQQVTLRCSPKSGHDTVSWYQQALGQGPQFIFQYYEEEERQRGNFPDRFSGHQFPNYSSELNVNALLLGDSALYLCASSDWTKTGELFFGEGSRLTVL.

V gene TRBV6-5 combines with J gene TRBJ1-2; D ambiguous. The CDR3 is made up of 14 amino acids. Germline CDR1 reads MNHEY; CDR2 reads SVGAGI. With 6 bases removed from V and 0 bases from J, the gap between germline ends came to 11 bases. The DNA of the CDR3 is TGTGCCAGCAGCCGGGGAAATTCTAACTATGGCTACACCTTC. This gives the protein CASSRGNSNYGYTF.

In this sample, this clone turned up once. This chain connects TRBV28 to TRBJ1-4; perhaps TRBD1 as D (5 bases). This CDR3 spans 14 amino acids. Per the germline V gene, CDR1 is MDHEN and CDR2 is SYDVKM. Trimming left V 3 bases short and J 5 bases short, with 10 bases between. The CDR3 loop is CASSFGGENEKLFF. Written as DNA, the CDR3 is TGTGCCAGCAGTTTCGGGGGAGAGAATGAAAAACTGTTTTTT.

The J gene is TRBJ1-2, the V gene TRBV28; no reliable D call. CDR1 is MDHEN, CDR2 SYDVKM, per germline. The CDR3 length is 12 residues. The V end was cut by 7 bases, the J end by 8 bases, with 14 bases between. DNA of the CDR3: TGTGCCAGCACACCCTATCCGGGGGGCTACACCTTC. Translating gives CASTPYPGGYTF.

Only one count was recorded for this clone. V and J are TRBV2 and TRBJ2-5, with 7 bases identical to TRBD1. Germline CDR1 is SNHLY and CDR2 is FYNNEI. The CDR3 runs 15 residues. After removal of 7 bases from V and 3 bases from J, the junction contained 11 bases not matched to a gene. The CDR3 region has the DNA TGTGCCAGCATGGCAGGACAGGTGGGGGAAGAGACCCAGTACTTC. This sequence encodes CASMAGQVGEETQYF.